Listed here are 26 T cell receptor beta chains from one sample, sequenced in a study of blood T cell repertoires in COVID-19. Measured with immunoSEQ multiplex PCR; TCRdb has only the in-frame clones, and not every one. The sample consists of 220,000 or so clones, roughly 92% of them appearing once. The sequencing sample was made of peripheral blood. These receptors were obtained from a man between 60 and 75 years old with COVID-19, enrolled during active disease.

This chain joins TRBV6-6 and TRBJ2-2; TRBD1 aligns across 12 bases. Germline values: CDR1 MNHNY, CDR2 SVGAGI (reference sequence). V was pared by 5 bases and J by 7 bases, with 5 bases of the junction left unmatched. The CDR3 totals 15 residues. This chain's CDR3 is CASSTGTGGNGELFF. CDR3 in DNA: TGTGCCAGCAGTACTGGGACAGGGGGCAACGGGGAGCTGTTTTTT.

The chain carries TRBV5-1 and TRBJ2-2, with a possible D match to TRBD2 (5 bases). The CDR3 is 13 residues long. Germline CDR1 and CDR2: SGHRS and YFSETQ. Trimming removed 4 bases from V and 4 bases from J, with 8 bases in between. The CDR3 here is CASSEGLTGELFF. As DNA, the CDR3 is TGCGCCAGCAGCGAGGGCCTCACCGGGGAGCTGTTTTTT.

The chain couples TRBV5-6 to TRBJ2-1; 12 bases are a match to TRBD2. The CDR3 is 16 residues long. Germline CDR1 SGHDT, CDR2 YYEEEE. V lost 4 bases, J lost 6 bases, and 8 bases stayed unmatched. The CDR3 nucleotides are TGTGCCAGCAGCCTAGGACTAGCGGGATTCTCCAATGAGCAGTTCTTC. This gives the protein CASSLGLAGFSNEQFF. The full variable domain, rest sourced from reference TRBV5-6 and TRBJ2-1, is DAGVTQSPTHLIKTRGQQVTLRCSPKSGHDTVSWYQQALGQGPQFIFQYYEEEERQRGNFPDRFSGHQFPNYSSELNVNALLLGDSALYLCASSLGLAGFSNEQFFGPGTRLTVL.

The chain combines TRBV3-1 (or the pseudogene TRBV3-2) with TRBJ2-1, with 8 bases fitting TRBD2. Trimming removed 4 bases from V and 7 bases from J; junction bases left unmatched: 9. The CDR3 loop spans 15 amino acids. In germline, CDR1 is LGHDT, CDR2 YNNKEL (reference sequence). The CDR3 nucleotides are TGTGCCAGCAGCCCCCTAGGCGGGGGGCCAAATGAGCAGTTCTTC. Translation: CASSPLGGGPNEQFF.

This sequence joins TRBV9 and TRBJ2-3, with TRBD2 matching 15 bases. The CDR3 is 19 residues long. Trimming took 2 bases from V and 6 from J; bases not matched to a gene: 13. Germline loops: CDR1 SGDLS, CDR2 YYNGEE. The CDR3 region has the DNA TGTGCCAGCAGCGTTTTCAAGGGGACTAGCGGGGGGAGGCGCGATACGCAGTATTTT. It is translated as CASSVFKGTSGGRRDTQYF.

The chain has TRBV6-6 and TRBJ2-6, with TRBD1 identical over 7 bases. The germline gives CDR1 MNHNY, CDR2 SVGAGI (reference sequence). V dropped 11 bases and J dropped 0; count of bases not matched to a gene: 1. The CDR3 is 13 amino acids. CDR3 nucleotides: TGTGCCGGACAGGACTCTGGGGCCAACGTCCTGACTTTC. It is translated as CAGQDSGANVLTF.

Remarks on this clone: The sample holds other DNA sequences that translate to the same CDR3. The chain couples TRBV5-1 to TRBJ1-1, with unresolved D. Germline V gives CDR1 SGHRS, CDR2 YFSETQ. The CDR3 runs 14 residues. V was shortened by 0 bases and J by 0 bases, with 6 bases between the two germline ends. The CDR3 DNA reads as TGCGCCAGCAGCTTGGCAGTGATGAACACTGAAGCTTTCTTT. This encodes CASSLAVMNTEAFF. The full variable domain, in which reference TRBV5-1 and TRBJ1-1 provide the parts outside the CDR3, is KAGVTQTPRYLIKTRGQQVTLSCSPISGHRSVSWYQQTPGQGLQFLFEYFSETQRNKGNFPGRFSGRQFSNSRSEMNVSTLELGDSALYLCASSLAVMNTEAFFGQGTRLTVV.

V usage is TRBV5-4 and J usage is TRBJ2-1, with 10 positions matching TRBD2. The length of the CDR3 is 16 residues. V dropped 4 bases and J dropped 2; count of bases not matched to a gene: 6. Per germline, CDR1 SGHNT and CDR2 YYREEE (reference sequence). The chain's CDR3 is CASSPDSGGTYNEQFF. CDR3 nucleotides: TGTGCCAGCAGCCCCGATAGCGGGGGGACCTACAATGAGCAGTTCTTC.

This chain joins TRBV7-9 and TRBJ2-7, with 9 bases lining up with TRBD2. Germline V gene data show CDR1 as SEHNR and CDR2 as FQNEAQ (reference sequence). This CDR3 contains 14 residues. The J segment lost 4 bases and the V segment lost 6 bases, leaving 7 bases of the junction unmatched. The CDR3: CASSGGRAGYEQYF. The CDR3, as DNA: TGTGCCAGCAGTGGCGGGAGGGCCGGGTACGAGCAGTACTTC.

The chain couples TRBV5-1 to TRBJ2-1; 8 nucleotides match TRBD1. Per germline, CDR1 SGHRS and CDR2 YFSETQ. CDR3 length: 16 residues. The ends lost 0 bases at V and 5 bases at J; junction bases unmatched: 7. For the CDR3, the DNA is TGCGCCAGCAGCTTGGCTCTTGACAGGGGCCACAATGAGCAGTTCTTC. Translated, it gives CASSLALDRGHNEQFF.

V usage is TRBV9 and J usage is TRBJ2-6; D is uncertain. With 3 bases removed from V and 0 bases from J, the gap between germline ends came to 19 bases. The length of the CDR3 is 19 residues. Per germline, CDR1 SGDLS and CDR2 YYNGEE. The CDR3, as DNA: TGTGCCAGCAGCGCCCCGAAAGAGACAACCGTCTCTGGGGCCAACGTCCTGACTTTC. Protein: CASSAPKETTVSGANVLTF.

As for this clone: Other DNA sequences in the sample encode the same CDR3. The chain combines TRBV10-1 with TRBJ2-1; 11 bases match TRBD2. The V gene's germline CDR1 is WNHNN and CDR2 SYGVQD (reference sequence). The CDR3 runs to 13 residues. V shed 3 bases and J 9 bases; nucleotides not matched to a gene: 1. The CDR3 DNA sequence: TGCGCCAGCAGTGAAACTAGCGGGGGTGAGCAGTTCTTC. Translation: CASSETSGGEQFF.

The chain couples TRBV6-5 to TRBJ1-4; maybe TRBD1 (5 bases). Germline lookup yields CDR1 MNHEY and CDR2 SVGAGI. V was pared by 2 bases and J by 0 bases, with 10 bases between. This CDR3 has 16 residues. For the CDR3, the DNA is TGTGCCAGCAGTTACGGGGGGAGAGCAACTAATGAAAAACTGTTTTTT. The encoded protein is CASSYGGRATNEKLFF.

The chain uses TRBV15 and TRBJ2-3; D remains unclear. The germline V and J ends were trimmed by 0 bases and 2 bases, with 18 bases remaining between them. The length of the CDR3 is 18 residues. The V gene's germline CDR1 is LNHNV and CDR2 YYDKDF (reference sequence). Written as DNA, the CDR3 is TGTGCCACCAGCAGAGATCACCTATGGCAGGAAGCCACAGATACGCAGTATTTT. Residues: CATSRDHLWQEATDTQYF.

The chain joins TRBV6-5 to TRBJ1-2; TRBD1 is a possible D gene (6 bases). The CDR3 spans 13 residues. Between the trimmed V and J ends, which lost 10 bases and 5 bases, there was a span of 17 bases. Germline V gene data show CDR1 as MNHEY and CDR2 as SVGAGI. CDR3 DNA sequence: TGTGCCATACAGGGAGACTTTATGTATGGCTACACCTTC. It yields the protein CAIQGDFMYGYTF.

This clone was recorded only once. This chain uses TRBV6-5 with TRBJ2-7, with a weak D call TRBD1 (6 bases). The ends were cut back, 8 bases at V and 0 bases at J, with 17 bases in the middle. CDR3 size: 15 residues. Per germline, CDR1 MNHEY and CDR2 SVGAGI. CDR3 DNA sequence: TGTGCCAGCCGAGACAGGACAAAGAACTCCTACGAGCAGTACTTC. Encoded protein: CASRDRTKNSYEQYF.

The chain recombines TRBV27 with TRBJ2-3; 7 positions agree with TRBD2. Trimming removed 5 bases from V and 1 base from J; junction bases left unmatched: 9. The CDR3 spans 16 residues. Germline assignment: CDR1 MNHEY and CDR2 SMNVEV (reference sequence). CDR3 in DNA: TGTGCCAGCAGTCTCAAGAGACTAGCCCGCACAGATACGCAGTATTTT. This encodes CASSLKRLARTDTQYF.

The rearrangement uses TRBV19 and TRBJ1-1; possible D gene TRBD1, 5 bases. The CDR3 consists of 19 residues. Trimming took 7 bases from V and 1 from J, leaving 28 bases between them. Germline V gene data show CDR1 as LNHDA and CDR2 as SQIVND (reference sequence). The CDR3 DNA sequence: TGTGCCAGTATAGGGCGGCAGGGCGACGTTCATGCCAGGAACACTGAAGCTTTCTTT. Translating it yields CASIGRQGDVHARNTEAFF.

This chain's CDR3 is CASSQDVQVYGYTF. The CDR3 DNA reads as TGCGCCAGCAGCCAAGATGTCCAGGTATATGGCTACACCTTC. V gene TRBV4-1 combines with J gene TRBJ1-2; D uncertain. The CDR3 runs 14 residues. Trimming stripped 0 bases from V and 5 bases from J, with 10 bases between. Germline lookup yields CDR1 MGHRA and CDR2 YSYEKL.

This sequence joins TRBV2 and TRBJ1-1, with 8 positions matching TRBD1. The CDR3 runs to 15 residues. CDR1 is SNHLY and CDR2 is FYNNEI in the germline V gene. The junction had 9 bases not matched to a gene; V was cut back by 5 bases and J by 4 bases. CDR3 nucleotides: TGTGCCAGCAGTCAGACAGGGGCGGACGGCACTGAAGCTTTCTTT. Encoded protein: CASSQTGADGTEAFF.

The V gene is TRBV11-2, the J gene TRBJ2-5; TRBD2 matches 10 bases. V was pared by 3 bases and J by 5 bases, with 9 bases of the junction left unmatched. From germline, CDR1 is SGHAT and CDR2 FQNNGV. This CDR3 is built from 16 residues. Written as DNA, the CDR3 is TGTGCCAGCAGCTTTAGCGGGAGGACCAAGGGGGAGACCCAGTACTTC. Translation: CASSFSGRTKGETQYF.

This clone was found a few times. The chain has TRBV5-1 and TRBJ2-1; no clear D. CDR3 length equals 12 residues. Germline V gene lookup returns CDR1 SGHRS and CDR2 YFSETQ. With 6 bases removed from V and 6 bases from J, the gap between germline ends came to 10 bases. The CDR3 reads CASTRGPNEQFF. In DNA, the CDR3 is TGCGCCAGCACGAGAGGCCCCAATGAGCAGTTCTTC.

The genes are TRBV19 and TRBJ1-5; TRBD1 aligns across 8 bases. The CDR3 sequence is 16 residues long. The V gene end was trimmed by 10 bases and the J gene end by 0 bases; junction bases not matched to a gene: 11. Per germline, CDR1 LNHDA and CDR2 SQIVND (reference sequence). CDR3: CATSPGGGYSNQPQHF. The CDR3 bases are TGTGCCACCTCCCCAGGGGGCGGTTATAGCAATCAGCCCCAGCATTTT.

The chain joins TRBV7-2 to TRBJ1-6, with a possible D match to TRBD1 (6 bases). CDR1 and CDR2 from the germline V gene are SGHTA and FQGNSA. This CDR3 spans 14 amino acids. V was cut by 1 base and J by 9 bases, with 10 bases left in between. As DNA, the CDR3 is TGTGCCAGCAGCTTAGTGGACAGCTTTTCACCCCTCCACTTT. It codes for CASSLVDSFSPLHF.

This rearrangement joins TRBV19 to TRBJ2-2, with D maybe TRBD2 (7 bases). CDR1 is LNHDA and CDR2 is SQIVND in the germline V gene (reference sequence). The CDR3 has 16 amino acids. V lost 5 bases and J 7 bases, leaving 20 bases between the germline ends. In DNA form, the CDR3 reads TGTGCCAGTAGTTCGCCCCATCAGGGGAGGGACGGGGAGCTGTTTTTT. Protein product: CASSSPHQGRDGELFF.

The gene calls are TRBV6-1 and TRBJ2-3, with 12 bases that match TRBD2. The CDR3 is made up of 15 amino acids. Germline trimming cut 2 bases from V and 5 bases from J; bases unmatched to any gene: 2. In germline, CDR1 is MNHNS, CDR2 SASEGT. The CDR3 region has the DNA TGTGCCAGCAGTGAAACACTAGCGGGAGGAGATACGCAGTATTTT. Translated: CASSETLAGGDTQYF.